Following are 21 T cell receptor beta chains from one sample sequenced in a study of neoadjuvant anti-PD-1 for oral cavity cancer. TCRdb's table, derived via immunoSEQ multiplex PCR, lists solely in-frame clones and lacks some. The sample gives some 14,000 clones, 65% to 75% of which show up once; under 3.5% is in the top ten. Time point meaning: after neoadjuvant nivolumab, at surgical resection. Sequencing was performed on PBMCs, taken after nivolumab (anti-PD-1) treatment. Receptors originate from a person aged 35-79 years with oral cavity squamous cell carcinoma.

V gene TRBV5-1 combines with J gene TRBJ2-5; TRBD2 aligns across 9 bases. CDR3 length equals 17 residues. Germline CDR1 and CDR2: SGHRS and YFSETQ. Germline trimming cut 4 bases from V and 2 bases from J; bases unmatched to any gene: 12. The CDR3 bases are TGCGCCAGCAGCCCACGTCGTGGGCTAGCGGGGCAAGAGACCCAGTACTTC. Encoded protein: CASSPRRGLAGQETQYF.

The chain is built from TRBV27 and TRBJ2-7; 12 bases fit TRBD2. V lost 5 bases to trimming and J lost 5 bases; unmatched junction nucleotides: 7. CDR3 length: 15 amino acids. CDR1 is MNHEY, CDR2 SMNVEV, per germline (reference sequence). DNA of the CDR3: TGTGCCAGCAGTATCCTAGCGGGAGGGGTAAACGAGCAGTACTTC. Encoded protein: CASSILAGGVNEQYF.

In this sample, this clone turned up a few times. The CDR3 region has the DNA TGTGCCAGCAGCTTAGTTGGTAGGGGGGTGTCCAGCTATGGCTACACCTTC. It yields the protein CASSLVGRGVSSYGYTF. V gene TRBV7-8 combines with J gene TRBJ1-2; D might be TRBD1 (6 bases). Germline V lookup: CDR1 SGHVS, CDR2 FQNEAQ. The CDR3 covers 17 residues. V was cut by 1 base and J by 4 bases, with 19 bases left in between. Together with reference TRBV7-8 and TRBJ1-2, the CDR3 gives the full variable domain: GAGVSQSPRYKVAKRGQDVALRCDPISGHVSLFWYQQALGQGPEFLTYFQNEAQLDKSGLPSDRFFAERPEGSVSTLKIQRTQQEDSAVYLCASSLVGRGVSSYGYTFGSGTRLTVV.

The chain employs TRBV6-6 and TRBJ2-7; the D call may be TRBD1 or TRBD2 (5 bases each). The ends were cut back, 5 bases at V and 6 bases at J, with 14 bases in the middle. Germline CDR1 reads MNHNY; CDR2 reads SVGAGI (reference sequence). The CDR3 sequence is 13 residues long. CDR3 in amino acids: CASSRDAGFEQYF. DNA of the CDR3: TGTGCCAGCAGTAGGGACGCCGGCTTCGAGCAGTACTTC.

The rearrangement joins TRBV13 to TRBJ1-4; no clear D gene. The CDR3 is 15 residues long. The V end was cut by 2 bases, the J end by 0 bases, with 7 bases between. Germline CDR1 PRHDT, CDR2 FYEKMQ (reference sequence). CDR3 coding DNA: TGTGCCAGCAGCTTACGTATGGCAACTAATGAAAAACTGTTTTTT. Its translation is CASSLRMATNEKLFF.

The chain uses TRBV6-1 and TRBJ2-7; no reliable D call. V shed 8 bases and J shed 3 bases, with 20 bases lying between them. CDR1 is MNHNS and CDR2 is SASEGT in the germline V gene. The CDR3 runs 15 residues. CDR3 in DNA: TGTGCCAGCGGTCCTCGGGCTTGGGTGGACTACGAGCAGTACTTC. It codes for CASGPRAWVDYEQYF.

The rearrangement uses TRBV2 and TRBJ1-5; 10 positions agree with TRBD1. V was pared by 4 bases and J by 7 bases, with 7 bases of the junction left unmatched. The CDR3 runs 15 residues. Germline V lookup: CDR1 SNHLY, CDR2 FYNNEI. CDR3: CASSAATGGRQPQHF. The CDR3 DNA reads as TGTGCCAGCAGTGCGGCGACAGGGGGCCGACAGCCCCAGCATTTT.

This chain links TRBV11-3 with TRBJ2-1; 7 positions match TRBD2. Germline CDR1 SGHNT, CDR2 YENEEA. The CDR3 has 16 amino acids. J was trimmed by 0 bases and V by 6 bases; bases with no gene match: 8. For the CDR3, the DNA is TGTGCCAGCAGTAACGGCGGGAGTCCCTCCTACAATGAGCAGTTCTTC. Residues: CASSNGGSPSYNEQFF.

The chain joins TRBV4-1 to TRBJ1-2; D perhaps matches TRBD1 (5 bases). Germline CDR1 reads MGHRA; CDR2 reads YSYEKL. V lost 4 bases to trimming and J lost 4 bases, with 16 bases between them. The CDR3 totals 15 residues. The CDR3 coding sequence is TGCGCCAGCAGCCCGGTAGAAAAGGGGACCTATGGCTACACCTTC. It translates to CASSPVEKGTYGYTF.

The CDR3 sequence is CASSGLSTQYF. CDR3 DNA: TGTGCCAGCAGTGGCCTCAGTACGCAGTATTTT. V gene TRBV25-1 combines with J gene TRBJ2-3; D is unclear. The length of the CDR3 is 11 residues. Deletions cut 4 bases from V and 8 bases from J, with 7 bases between. Looked up from germline, CDR1 is MGHDK and CDR2 is SYGVNS.

This chain links TRBV25-1 with TRBJ2-7; D unclear. V dropped 1 base and J dropped 4 bases, with 2 bases sitting between them. The CDR3 is 11 amino acids. The germline CDR1 and CDR2 sequences are MGHDK and SYGVNS. CDR3 bases: TGTGCCAGCAGTGAATGGTACGAGCAGTACTTC. It codes for CASSEWYEQYF.

The J gene is TRBJ2-1, the V gene TRBV6-1, with 11 nucleotides matching TRBD2. The CDR3 totals 16 residues. The V segment lost 4 bases and the J segment 1 base; nucleotides outside the gene matches: 3. The V gene's germline CDR1 is MNHNS and CDR2 SASEGT. The CDR3 protein is CASSGTSGSSYNEQFF. The CDR3 bases are TGTGCCAGCAGTGGTACTAGCGGGAGTTCCTACAATGAGCAGTTCTTC.

This clone was picked up a small number of times. Additional DNA sequences in this sample encode the identical CDR3. The chain has TRBV9 and TRBJ1-5; no clear D gene. Trimming shortened V by 0 bases and J by 7 bases, and 11 bases separated the two germline ends. This CDR3 has 14 amino acids. Germline V CDR1 and CDR2: SGDLS, YYNGEE. CDR3 amino acids: CASSVGGVSQPQHF. In nucleotides, the CDR3 is TGTGCCAGCAGCGTAGGGGGTGTCAGCCAGCCCCAGCATTTT.

The chain joins TRBV30 to TRBJ1-4; 9 nucleotides line up with TRBD1. Germline CDR1 is GTSNPN and CDR2 is SVGIG (reference sequence). The V gene end was trimmed by 2 bases and the J gene end by 5 bases; junction bases not matched to a gene: 9. CDR3 length: 16 amino acids. Written as DNA, the CDR3 is TGTGCCTGGAGTATCCAGCCGGGACAGGGAAATGAAAAACTGTTTTTT. Encoded protein: CAWSIQPGQGNEKLFF. The full variable domain, its missing parts supplied by reference TRBV30 and TRBJ1-4, is SQTIHQWPATLVQPVGSPLSLECTVEGTSNPNLYWYRQAAGRGLQLLFYSVGIGQISSEVPQNLSASRPQDRQFILSSKKLLLSDSGFYLCAWSIQPGQGNEKLFFGSGTQLSVL.

The V gene is TRBV6-5, the J gene TRBJ2-3, with a possible D match to TRBD1 (6 bases). The CDR3 has 14 amino acids. CDR1 and CDR2 (germline): MNHEY, SVGAGI. The V and J ends lost 4 bases and 0 bases respectively, with 8 bases between them. DNA for the CDR3: TGTGCCAGCAGTTTACAGGGAAGCACAGATACGCAGTATTTT. Amino acids: CASSLQGSTDTQYF.

This clone was seen a few times. The chain has TRBV14 and TRBJ1-1; D remains unclear. Germline CDR1 reads SGHDN; CDR2 reads FVKESK. Trimming pared 3 bases from V and 1 base from J, leaving 6 bases between. This CDR3 contains 13 residues. CDR3 DNA: TGTGCCAGCAGCCACCTCAAGAACACTGAAGCTTTCTTT. This gives the protein CASSHLKNTEAFF. Complete variable domain (other parts from reference TRBV14 and TRBJ1-1): EAGVTQFPSHSVIEKGQTVTLRCDPISGHDNLYWYRRVMGKEIKFLLHFVKESKQDESGMPNNRFLAERTGGTYSTLKVQPAELEDSGVYFCASSHLKNTEAFFGQGTRLTVV.

The chain employs TRBV12-5 and TRBJ1-1; possible D gene TRBD1, 6 bases. The germline V gene has CDR1 LGHNT and CDR2 FRNRAP. The CDR3 is 11 residues long. The CDR3 DNA reads as TGTGCAATTCACAGGGAAGGTGAAGCTTTCTTT. This gives the protein CAIHREGEAFF.

The chain is built from TRBV10-2 and TRBJ2-3, with 10 bases matching TRBD2. Germline V gene lookup returns CDR1 WSHSY and CDR2 SAAADI. V dropped 1 base and J dropped 3; count of bases not matched to a gene: 4. The CDR3 consists of 16 residues. This chain's CDR3 is CASSEWLAGGTDTQYF. The CDR3, as DNA: TGCGCCAGCAGTGAGTGGTTAGCGGGAGGTACAGATACGCAGTATTTT.

This chain connects TRBV7-2 to TRBJ1-4; unclear D gene. The CDR3 spans 14 residues. Trimming cost V 5 bases and J 5 bases, with 12 bases left between them. Germline values: CDR1 SGHTA, CDR2 FQGNSA. The CDR3 loop reads CASSPQMGNEKLFF. CDR3 DNA sequence: TGTGCCAGCAGCCCGCAGATGGGGAATGAAAAACTGTTTTTT.

This chain links TRBV6-1 with TRBJ2-2; TRBD1 matches at 11 bases. The V segment lost 6 bases and the J segment 5 bases; nucleotides outside the gene matches: 2. Germline values: CDR1 MNHNS, CDR2 SASEGT. The CDR3 loop spans 14 amino acids. In nucleotides, the CDR3 is TGTGCCAGCAGCCGGGACAGGGGGACCGGGGAGCTGTTTTTT. Its translation: CASSRDRGTGELFF.

This chain joins TRBV9 and TRBJ2-3, with D maybe TRBD2 (6 bases). The germline V gene has CDR1 SGDLS and CDR2 YYNGEE. V dropped 0 bases and J dropped 1 base, with 12 bases sitting between them. The CDR3 consists of 16 residues. CDR3 nucleotide sequence: TGTGCCAGCAGCGTAGTAGGGAGGATTGGCACAGATACGCAGTATTTT. It translates to CASSVVGRIGTDTQYF.